This T cell receptor beta chain was sequenced during a study of T cells in Graves' hyperthyroidism and ophthalmopathy. This clonotype was seen ten or more times. RNA transcripts were the template for amplifying TCR beta CDR3 regions. First-round RT-PCR with HTBI primers amplified the TCR CDR3 region. MiXCR, run by TCRdb on the multiplex PCR reads, gives a single entry per CDR3 protein. The sample lists about 400,000 distinct CDR3 sequences; roughly 15% were seen once. Germline CDR1 SGHDT, CDR2 YYEEEE. CDR3 length: 15 residues. Trimming cost V 0 bases and J 3 bases; bases outside gene matches: 4. The chain couples TRBV5-6 to TRBJ2-7, with 9 nucleotides matching TRBD1. This clonotype originated in a young woman with Graves' ophthalmopathy. Specimen: blood. For the CDR3, the DNA is TGTGCCAGCAGCTTGGATGGGACAGGGATCTACGAGCAGTACTTC. Encoded protein: CASSLDGTGIYEQYF.